This TCR beta chain was captured in a study of T cells in Graves' hyperthyroidism and ophthalmopathy. As for the study in general: Peripheral blood sampling occurred at initial diagnosis, before any treatment.

The CDR3 totals 15 residues. Germline CDR1 reads MNHNS; CDR2 reads SASEGT. J was trimmed by 9 bases and V by 6 bases; bases with no gene match: 15. Study-wide findings and caveats: Among thyroid clonotypes expanded above 0.001, most also appeared in blood.

This clonotype was counted ten times or more. Its target is not known. What was amplified from RNA transcripts were TCR beta CDR3 regions. With the HTBI primer set, the TCR CDR3 went through a first round of RT-PCR. TCRdb fed the multiplex PCR reads into MiXCR, producing one record per CDR3 protein. Among approximately 510,000 distinct CDR3 sequences listed, more than 20% were seen once. This receptor was identified in a man aged 18 to 30 with Graves' hyperthyroidism. J is TRBJ1-2 and V is TRBV6-1; TRBD1 matches 8 bases. Material for sequencing was blood. The CDR3 bases are TGTGCCAGCAGGGGCAGTTTGGGACAGGAAAAGCGCTACACCTTC. This sequence encodes CASRGSLGQEKRYTF.